This T cell receptor beta chain comes out of a study of blood T cell repertoires in COVID-19. On the study more broadly: Acute and convalescent COVID-19 specimens originated in the United States, Italy and Spain.

How the authors handled the data: Nucleated cell number was recorded as an estimate derived from reference gene primer amplification. Repertoires were generated with immunoSEQ multiplex PCR, while TCRdb's copy carries only in-frame clones and drops some. V, J and clone size are those of that table, while D and trimming were read from the DNA. The sample has about 250,000 clones; roughly 80% are singletons. Germline V gene lookup returns CDR1 GTSNPN and CDR2 SVGIG (reference sequence). V shed 4 bases, J shed 3 bases, and the junction held 2 bases outside the gene matches. This CDR3 has 12 amino acids.

This receptor was identified in a woman older than 75 with acute or convalescent COVID-19. This rearrangement joins TRBV30 to TRBJ1-2; TRBD1 agrees at 7 bases. The sequencing sample was made of peripheral blood. CDR3 sequence: CAWNDRDYGYTF. CDR3 nucleotide sequence: TGTGCCTGGAATGACAGGGACTATGGCTACACCTTC.